This T cell receptor beta chain originates from a study of shared clonotypes between healthy human individuals. Overall study findings and caveats: Generation probabilities were higher for clonotypes shared across all four sorted-subset donors than for unshared ones. Genetic and exposure-history diversity was limited by the small donor number.

The donors, healthy adults who were HIV-negative, had experienced no recent acute infections or vaccinations. A CD45RA+ naive subset and a CD45RA-negative memory subset were split from CD4+ cells. Concerning this clone itself: The target antigen is unknown.

Germline loops: CDR1 SNHLY, CDR2 FYNNEI. V lost 8 bases, J lost 4 bases, and 7 bases stayed unmatched. This CDR3 has 13 residues. Profiling relied on immunoSEQ multiplex PCR, and the TCRdb table lists in-frame clones only, not all of them. This sample has approximately 1.4 million clones, with around 98% found just once. The specimen sequenced was naive CD4+ T cells sorted from blood. Subset of the sample: CD45RA+ positively selected. This receptor was taken from a man aged 25 to 40 in good health. This chain uses TRBV2 with TRBJ2-7; the match to TRBD1 covers 8 bases. The CDR3 DNA follows: TGTGCCAGCGGGCCGGGACAGGAGTACGAGCAGTACTTC. It codes for CASGPGQEYEQYF.